The rows below give T cell receptor beta chains drawn from one sample of a study of cytomegalovirus exposure and HLA in healthy donors. Repertoires were generated with immunoSEQ multiplex PCR, while TCRdb's copy carries only in-frame clones and drops some. The data show more than 95,000 clones, with about 81% seen just once and around 8.5% held by the top ten. The sample comprised PBMCs. All receptors come from a woman aged 45 to 65 in good health and CMV-seropositive. The CDR3 runs from the conserved cysteine through the conserved F or W. A D gene is named only where the DNA matches it firmly. Size tells how often a clone was seen (once, few, many) or the class of an expanded clone, and some rows leave it out.

V gene,D gene,clone size,J gene,CDR3 protein,CDR3 DNA
TRBV7-9,TRBD1,few,TRBJ1-4,CASRMGTVGREKLFF,TGTGCCAGCAGGATGGGGACAGTCGGCAGGGAAAAACTGTTTTTT
TRBV6-5,.,once,TRBJ2-7,CASKESGEQYF,TGTGCCAGCAAGGAGAGCGGGGAGCAGTACTTC
TRBV6-1,.,.,TRBJ2-5,CASSEEGGQETQYF,TGTGCCAGCAGTGAGGAAGGGGGCCAAGAGACCCAGTACTTC
TRBV27,.,.,TRBJ1-2,CASSLSYSFQGVYGYTF,TGTGCCAGCAGTTTATCCTACTCCTTCCAGGGTGTCTATGGCTACACCTTC
TRBV30,.,once,TRBJ1-1,CAWSDVQGWNTEAFF,TGTGCCTGGAGTGACGTCCAGGGATGGAACACTGAAGCTTTCTTT
TRBV5-6,.,.,TRBJ2-7,CASSLEAGTRHEQYF,TGTGCCAGCAGCTTGGAGGCAGGGACTCGACACGAGCAGTACTTC
TRBV6-4,.,few,TRBJ2-7,CASSDCIGHRSYEQYF,TGTGCCAGCAGTGACTGTATCGGACATAGGTCTTACGAGCAGTACTTC
TRBV7-8,TRBD1,.,TRBJ1-5,CASSFRPGQEFGQPQHF,TGTGCCAGCAGCTTTCGGCCCGGACAGGAGTTTGGCCAGCCCCAGCATTTT
TRBV19,.,.,TRBJ2-7,CASSGLPKNYEQYF,TGTGCCAGTAGTGGACTCCCGAAGAATTACGAGCAGTACTTC
TRBV30,TRBD2,few,TRBJ2-3,CAWSPRTSGTTQYF,TGTGCCTGGTCACCAAGGACTAGCGGGACCACGCAGTATTTT
TRBV5-5,.,few,TRBJ2-2,CASSYVPGLANTGELFF,TGTGCCAGCAGCTACGTCCCGGGACTGGCAAACACCGGGGAGCTGTTTTTT
TRBV13,TRBD1,many,TRBJ1-3,CASSLDRALGNTIYF,TGTGCCAGCAGCTTGGACAGGGCCCTTGGAAACACCATATATTTT
TRBV30,TRBD2,.,TRBJ2-7,CAWSFTREAYEQYF,TGTGCCTGGAGTTTTACACGGGAGGCGTACGAGCAGTACTTC
TRBV5-1,TRBD2,.,TRBJ2-3,CASSPWTSGVTDTQYF,TGCGCCAGCAGCCCTTGGACTAGCGGGGTCACAGATACGCAGTATTTT
TRBV5-6,.,.,TRBJ1-2,CASSLQGPYGYTF,TGTGCCAGCAGCTTACAGGGTCCCTATGGCTACACCTTC
TRBV7-9,.,.,TRBJ1-1,CASTPGSSEAFF,TGTGCCAGCACCCCGGGATCCTCTGAAGCTTTCTTT
TRBV25-1,TRBD1,.,TRBJ2-5,CASRRTGGETQYF,TGTGCCAGCAGGAGGACAGGGGGAGAGACCCAGTACTTC
TRBV29-1,.,few,TRBJ1-3,CSVAEGRGYSGNTIYF,TGCAGCGTTGCCGAAGGCAGGGGTTACTCTGGAAACACCATATATTTT
TRBV6-5,TRBD1,.,TRBJ2-4,CASSYGTGVNIQYF,TGTGCCAGCAGTTACGGGACAGGGGTAAACATTCAGTACTTC
TRBV2,TRBD2,.,TRBJ2-5,CASSDVVLAGFGTQYF,TGTGCCAGCAGTGACGTCGTGCTAGCGGGGTTCGGGACCCAGTACTTC
TRBV30,.,.,TRBJ1-2,CAWSVETNTYGYTF,TGTGCCTGGAGTGTGGAAACTAATACCTATGGCTACACCTTC
TRBV18,.,.,TRBJ1-2,CASSPGSGYTF,TGTGCCAGCTCACCGGGGAGCGGCTACACCTTC
TRBV11-2,TRBD1,.,TRBJ2-5,CASRSGQGNGETQYF,TGTGCCAGCAGGTCGGGACAGGGGAACGGGGAGACCCAGTACTTC
TRBV7-2,TRBD1,once,TRBJ1-5,CASSFSSQGHQPQHF,TGTGCCAGCAGCTTCTCGTCACAGGGGCATCAGCCCCAGCATTTT
TRBV6-1,TRBD1,.,TRBJ2-7,CASTPEGQTYEQYF,TGTGCCAGTACCCCCGAGGGACAGACCTACGAGCAGTACTTC
TRBV6-1,.,.,TRBJ2-7,CASSEIRRYEQYF,TGTGCCAGCAGTGAAATTCGTAGATACGAGCAGTACTTC